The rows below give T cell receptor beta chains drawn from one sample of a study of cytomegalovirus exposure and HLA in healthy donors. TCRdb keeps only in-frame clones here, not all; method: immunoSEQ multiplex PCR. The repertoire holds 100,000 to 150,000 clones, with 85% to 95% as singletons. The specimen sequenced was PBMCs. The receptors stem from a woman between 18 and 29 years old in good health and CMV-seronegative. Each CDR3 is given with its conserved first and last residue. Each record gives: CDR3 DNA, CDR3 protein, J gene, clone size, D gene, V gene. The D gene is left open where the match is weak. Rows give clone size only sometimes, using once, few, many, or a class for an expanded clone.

DNA: TGTGCCAGCAGGCAGGGGGTGAGGACCTACGAGCAGTACTTC
CDR3: CASRQGVRTYEQYF
J: TRBJ2-7
size: -
D: TRBD1
V: TRBV28

DNA: TGTGCCAGAAGCTTGGCTGCAGCGGGTCAGGCCTACGAGCAGTACTTC
CDR3: CARSLAAAGQAYEQYF
J: TRBJ2-7
size: few
D: -
V: TRBV5-3

DNA: TGCGCCAGCAGTGAGAATCTAGCGGGGGGCCGAAGCACAGATACGCAGTATTTT
CDR3: CASSENLAGGRSTDTQYF
J: TRBJ2-3
size: -
D: TRBD2
V: TRBV10-1

DNA: TGTGCCAGCAGCTACCCGCGGGAGAATTCACCCCTCCACTTT
CDR3: CASSYPRENSPLHF
J: TRBJ1-6
size: -
D: -
V: TRBV11-1

DNA: TGCGCCAGCAGCCAAACACAGGGGATTGCGTCCTACGAGCAGTACTTC
CDR3: CASSQTQGIASYEQYF
J: TRBJ2-7
size: -
D: TRBD1
V: TRBV4-1

DNA: TGTGCCAGTAGCCAAGACGGGGGCCTTCTAGCGGGCGGTTACGAGCAGTACTTC
CDR3: CASSQDGGLLAGGYEQYF
J: TRBJ2-7
size: -
D: TRBD2
V: TRBV19

DNA: TGTGCCAGCAGAACCGACAGGGTTGGCCTACCCCTCCACTTT
CDR3: CASRTDRVGLPLHF
J: TRBJ1-6
size: -
D: TRBD1
V: TRBV6-5

DNA: TGTGCCAGCAGTTTCTTGGGGGGACTAGCGGCTTACGAGCAGTACTTC
CDR3: CASSFLGGLAAYEQYF
J: TRBJ2-7
size: -
D: TRBD2
V: TRBV27

DNA: TGTGCCAGCAGCCAAGAAGCGGAGAAGCAGTTCTTC
CDR3: CASSQEAEKQFF
J: TRBJ2-1
size: -
D: -
V: TRBV7-3

DNA: TGCGCCAGCAGCTTGGGGCGGGAGGAACGATACAATGAGCAGTTCTTC
CDR3: CASSLGREERYNEQFF
J: TRBJ2-1
size: -
D: TRBD2
V: TRBV5-1

DNA: TGTGCCAGCAGTGAAGCGGCCCACGACAGGGATGGCAAAAACATTCAGTACTTC
CDR3: CASSEAAHDRDGKNIQYF
J: TRBJ2-4
size: -
D: TRBD1
V: TRBV6-1

DNA: TGCACTAGCGGGTCCTACGAGCAGTACTTC
CDR3: CTSGSYEQYF
J: TRBJ2-7
size: -
D: TRBD2
V: TRBV6-4

DNA: TGCGCCAGCCGGGAGGCAGGGTTAACCGGGGAGCTGTTTTTT
CDR3: CASREAGLTGELFF
J: TRBJ2-2
size: -
D: TRBD2
V: TRBV5-1

DNA: TGTGCCAGCAGCCCCGAGGACAGGGGCCTGGAGACCCAGTACTTC
CDR3: CASSPEDRGLETQYF
J: TRBJ2-5
size: -
D: TRBD1
V: TRBV2

DNA: TGTGCCAGCAGCTTGGACAGGGGCCGGGAGCAGTACTTC
CDR3: CASSLDRGREQYF
J: TRBJ2-7
size: -
D: TRBD1
V: TRBV5-4

DNA: TGTGCCAGCAGCGCTCCCCAAGCGGGAGGGCCTTTAGAGACCCAGTACTTC
CDR3: CASSAPQAGGPLETQYF
J: TRBJ2-5
size: once
D: TRBD2
V: TRBV9

DNA: TGTGCCAGTAATCCGGGGATAAGCAATCAGCCCCAGCATTTT
CDR3: CASNPGISNQPQHF
J: TRBJ1-5
size: -
D: -
V: TRBV19

DNA: TGTGCCAGCAGCGTAGCTAGCGAGGGCGGGGAGCTGTTTTTT
CDR3: CASSVASEGGELFF
J: TRBJ2-2
size: -
D: -
V: TRBV9

DNA: TGTGCCAGCAGCACGCGAGAGACCCAGTACTTC
CDR3: CASSTRETQYF
J: TRBJ2-5
size: -
D: -
V: TRBV11-2

DNA: TGTGCCAGCAGCTTTAACCGGGACAGGGGAGGAGAGACCCAGTACTTC
CDR3: CASSFNRDRGGETQYF
J: TRBJ2-5
size: -
D: TRBD1
V: TRBV11-2

DNA: TGCGCCAGCAGCTGGCAGGACATGTTGAACACTGAAGCTTTCTTT
CDR3: CASSWQDMLNTEAFF
J: TRBJ1-1
size: -
D: -
V: TRBV5-1

DNA: TGCGCCAAGCAGGCGGGACCTAGAACCCATACGCAGTATTTT
CDR3: CAKQAGPRTHTQYF
J: TRBJ2-3
size: -
D: -
V: TRBV10-1

DNA: TGTGCCAGCAGCTCACGACTAGGGTCTCTCTATGAGCAGTTCTTC
CDR3: CASSSRLGSLYEQFF
J: TRBJ2-1
size: -
D: -
V: TRBV5-4

DNA: TGTGCCAGCAGTTACCAGGACAGGGGAGTAACTGAAGCTTTCTTT
CDR3: CASSYQDRGVTEAFF
J: TRBJ1-1
size: -
D: TRBD1
V: TRBV6-6

DNA: TGTGCCAGCGGGTGGGGGCAGGGGGCGCCTGAGCAGTACTTC
CDR3: CASGWGQGAPEQYF
J: TRBJ2-7
size: -
D: TRBD1
V: TRBV27

DNA: TGCGCCAGCAGCCTCAACGTTGGACTAGCAGAGAATGAGCAGTTCTTC
CDR3: CASSLNVGLAENEQFF
J: TRBJ2-1
size: -
D: TRBD2
V: TRBV5-1

DNA: TGTGCCAGCAGTTCTATAGCGGGGGGGATATACAATGAGCAGTTCTTC
CDR3: CASSSIAGGIYNEQFF
J: TRBJ2-1
size: -
D: TRBD2
V: TRBV27

DNA: TGTGCCAGCAGTGTTGCACCGGGAGAGGCCTACGAGCAGTACTTC
CDR3: CASSVAPGEAYEQYF
J: TRBJ2-7
size: once
D: -
V: TRBV6-1

DNA: TGTGCCAGCAGCTACGGGGGGCCTCGCTACGAGCAGTACTTC
CDR3: CASSYGGPRYEQYF
J: TRBJ2-7
size: -
D: -
V: TRBV7-9

DNA: TGTGCCAGCAGCCCACTGGGCCCTGAAGCTTTCTTT
CDR3: CASSPLGPEAFF
J: TRBJ1-1
size: -
D: -
V: TRBV7-3

DNA: TGTGCCAGCAGTGAATGGGCTAGCGGGGGCCAAGAGACCCAGTACTTC
CDR3: CASSEWASGGQETQYF
J: TRBJ2-5
size: -
D: TRBD2
V: TRBV25-1

DNA: TGTGCCAGCAGCCCGGGGGTTCACCTAGCCAAAAACATTCAGTACTTC
CDR3: CASSPGVHLAKNIQYF
J: TRBJ2-4
size: -
D: -
V: TRBV7-2

DNA: TGCGCCAGCAGTCAAGGAGCGGGACAGGGGCTTTACAATGAGCAGTTCTTC
CDR3: CASSQGAGQGLYNEQFF
J: TRBJ2-1
size: -
D: TRBD1
V: TRBV23-1

DNA: TGTGCCAGCAGTTTTCTCGCGGGATCAGAGACCCAGTACTTC
CDR3: CASSFLAGSETQYF
J: TRBJ2-5
size: -
D: -
V: TRBV28

DNA: TGCGCCAGCAGCTTGCTCGGACAGGGTGATGGCTACACCTTC
CDR3: CASSLLGQGDGYTF
J: TRBJ1-2
size: once
D: TRBD1
V: TRBV5-1

DNA: TGTGCCAGCTCACCACCGAGTCTTCCGGGGGATACGCAGTATTTT
CDR3: CASSPPSLPGDTQYF
J: TRBJ2-3
size: -
D: -
V: TRBV18

DNA: TGCGCCAGCAGCGCTGGACAGAATCTGGACCGCGCTTTCTTT
CDR3: CASSAGQNLDRAFF
J: TRBJ1-1
size: -
D: -
V: TRBV5-1

DNA: TGTGCCAGCAGCTTAGGACTCAACACCGGGGAGCTGTTTTTT
CDR3: CASSLGLNTGELFF
J: TRBJ2-2
size: -
D: -
V: TRBV11-2

DNA: TGTGCCAGCAGCTTAAGAGCGGGAGTGAGCACAGATACGCAGTATTTT
CDR3: CASSLRAGVSTDTQYF
J: TRBJ2-3
size: -
D: TRBD2
V: TRBV7-9

DNA: TGTGCCAGCAGGGAACAGGGATCGAACACCGGGGAGCTGTTTTTT
CDR3: CASREQGSNTGELFF
J: TRBJ2-2
size: -
D: -
V: TRBV7-3

DNA: TGTGCCAGCAGAAGGACTAGCGCCAACTCCTACAATGAGCAGTTCTTC
CDR3: CASRRTSANSYNEQFF
J: TRBJ2-1
size: -
D: TRBD2
V: TRBV5-4

DNA: TGTGCCAGCAGCGAAGGGGCAGGAACAAGCTACAATGAGCAGTTCTTC
CDR3: CASSEGAGTSYNEQFF
J: TRBJ2-1
size: once
D: -
V: TRBV6-1

DNA: TGTGCCAGCAGTTCGGGGACATTTGAAGCTTTCTTT
CDR3: CASSSGTFEAFF
J: TRBJ1-1
size: -
D: -
V: TRBV27

DNA: TGTGCCAGCAGCGCAGCGGGGGGGGGTACAGATACGCAGTATTTT
CDR3: CASSAAGGGTDTQYF
J: TRBJ2-3
size: -
D: TRBD2
V: TRBV7-2

DNA: TGTGCCAGCAAAAGCGGGGGGCTTAACACCGGGGAGCTGTTTTTT
CDR3: CASKSGGLNTGELFF
J: TRBJ2-2
size: -
D: TRBD2
V: TRBV5-4